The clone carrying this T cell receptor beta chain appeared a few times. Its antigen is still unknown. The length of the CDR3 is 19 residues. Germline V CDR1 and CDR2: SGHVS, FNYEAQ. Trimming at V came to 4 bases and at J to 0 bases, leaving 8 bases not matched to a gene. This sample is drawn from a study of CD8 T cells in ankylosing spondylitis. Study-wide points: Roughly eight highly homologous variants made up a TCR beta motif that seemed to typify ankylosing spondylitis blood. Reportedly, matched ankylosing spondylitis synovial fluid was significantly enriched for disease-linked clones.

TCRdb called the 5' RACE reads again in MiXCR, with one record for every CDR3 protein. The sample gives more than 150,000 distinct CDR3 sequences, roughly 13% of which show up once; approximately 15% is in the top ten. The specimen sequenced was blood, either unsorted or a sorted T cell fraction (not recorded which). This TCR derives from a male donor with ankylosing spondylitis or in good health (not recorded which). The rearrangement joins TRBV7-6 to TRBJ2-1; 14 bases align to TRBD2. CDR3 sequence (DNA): TGTGCCAGCAGCTCACGTCCCGGGACTAGCGGGAGCTCCTACAATGAGCAGTTCTTC. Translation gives CASSSRPGTSGSSYNEQFF.